This entry lists 2 T cell receptor beta chains sequenced from one sample in a study of shared clonotypes between healthy human individuals. Sequencing used immunoSEQ multiplex PCR; TCRdb keeps in-frame clones, though not all of them. Of approximately 330,000 clones listed, about 73% are singletons. Sequenced material: memory CD4+ T cells sorted from blood. Subset in this sample: CD45RA-negative fraction. Receptor source: a man aged 30 to 39 in good health.

V and J are TRBV6-5 and TRBJ1-2; D is unresolved. The V end was cut by 2 bases, the J end by 8 bases, with 12 bases between. From germline, CDR1 is MNHEY and CDR2 SVGAGI. The CDR3 is made up of 13 amino acids. CDR3 DNA: TGTGCCAGCAGTTACGAGGGTTTTCGAGGCTACACCTTC. Its protein is CASSYEGFRGYTF.

This clone appeared many times. The chain couples TRBV11-2 to TRBJ1-6; D is ambiguous. Looked up from germline, CDR1 is SGHAT and CDR2 is FQNNGV. V was cut by 2 bases and J by 7 bases, with 9 bases left in between. The CDR3 runs to 14 residues. This CDR3 reads CASSLWSLNSPLHF. DNA for the CDR3: TGTGCCAGCAGCTTATGGTCCCTCAATTCACCCCTCCACTTT. The complete variable domain, with remaining parts taken from reference TRBV11-2 and TRBJ1-6, reads EAGVAQSPRYKIIEKRQSVAFWCNPISGHATLYWYQQILGQGPKLLIQFQNNGVVDDSQLPKDRFSAERLKGVDSTLKIQPAKLEDSAVYLCASSLWSLNSPLHFGNGTRLTVT.